These T cell receptor beta chains were read from a single sample in a study of blood T cell repertoires in COVID-19. Only in-frame clones appear in the TCRdb table, and some are missing; sequencing was by immunoSEQ multiplex PCR. The repertoire holds around 260,000 clones, with 70% to 90% as singletons. The source material was PBMCs or T cells enriched from blood (not recorded which). The receptors originated from a woman in her thirties who had recovered from COVID-19. Both conserved end residues are part of each CDR3. D genes are given only for firm matches. Size is omitted from some rows. Given values are once, few, many or a class for expanded clones.

CDR3: CASGSGRVTDTQYF
DNA: TGTGCTAGTGGTTCGGGCAGGGTGACAGATACGCAGTATTTT
size: .
J: TRBJ2-3
V: TRBV12-5
D: .

CDR3: CASSLGRDYEQYF
DNA: TGTGCCAGCAGTTTGGGCAGGGACTACGAGCAGTACTTC
size: .
J: TRBJ2-7
V: TRBV28
D: .

CDR3: CASSLGEAGGNQPQHF
DNA: TGTGCCAGCAGTTTAGGGGAGGCGGGGGGCAATCAGCCCCAGCATTTT
size: .
J: TRBJ1-5
V: TRBV28
D: .

CDR3: CAWSRVQWAGVRSGANVLTF
DNA: TGTGCCTGGAGTCGTGTACAGTGGGCAGGGGTCCGCTCTGGGGCCAACGTCCTGACTTTC
size: .
J: TRBJ2-6
V: TRBV30
D: .

CDR3: CASSITGVGGGYTF
DNA: TGTGCCAGCAGTATAACAGGGGTGGGGGGTGGCTACACCTTC
size: .
J: TRBJ1-2
V: TRBV6-5
D: TRBD1

CDR3: CASSQDLSLGTGVNTEAFF
DNA: TGTGCCAGCAGCCAAGATCTTTCTCTCGGGACAGGGGTGAACACTGAAGCTTTCTTT
size: .
J: TRBJ1-1
V: TRBV3-1/TRBV3-2
D: TRBD1

CDR3: CASSPGYNNSPLHF
DNA: TGTGCCAGCAGTCCAGGGTATAATAATTCACCCCTCCACTTT
size: few
J: TRBJ1-6
V: TRBV28
D: .

CDR3: CASSQTGPSGYTF
DNA: TGTGCCAGCAGCCAAACAGGACCGAGTGGCTACACCTTC
size: .
J: TRBJ1-2
V: TRBV12-3/TRBV12-4
D: .

CDR3: CASSIEGAGAWYNEQFF
DNA: TGTGCCAGTAGTATAGAAGGGGCGGGAGCTTGGTACAATGAGCAGTTCTTC
size: .
J: TRBJ2-1
V: TRBV19
D: TRBD2

CDR3: CASSSRDTTYEQYF
DNA: TGTGCCAGCAGTTCCCGGGACACCACCTACGAGCAGTACTTC
size: once
J: TRBJ2-7
V: TRBV27
D: .

CDR3: CASRRVGQTGNTIYF
DNA: TGTGCCAGCAGACGAGTAGGACAGACTGGAAACACCATATATTTT
size: .
J: TRBJ1-3
V: TRBV6-5
D: .

CDR3: CATSGTGARGSGEPQHF
DNA: TGTGCCACCAGCGGGACAGGGGCCCGGGGTTCGGGCGAGCCCCAGCATTTT
size: few
J: TRBJ1-5
V: TRBV24-1
D: TRBD1

CDR3: CASSVSWTGEKLFF
DNA: TGTGCCAGCAGCGTAAGCTGGACTGGCGAAAAACTGTTTTTT
size: .
J: TRBJ1-4
V: TRBV9
D: .

CDR3: CASSLLGSPLHF
DNA: TGTGCCAGCAGTTTACTCGGTTCACCCCTCCACTTT
size: .
J: TRBJ1-6
V: TRBV28
D: .

CDR3: CASSLGQMNTEAFF
DNA: TGTGCCAGCAGTCTTGGCCAAATGAACACTGAAGCTTTCTTT
size: .
J: TRBJ1-1
V: TRBV28
D: .

CDR3: CASSPPGGPTGETQYF
DNA: TGTGCCAGCAGTCCCCCGGGAGGTCCCACGGGGGAGACCCAGTACTTC
size: .
J: TRBJ2-5
V: TRBV28
D: TRBD2

CDR3: CSASRDRGNEQYF
DNA: TGCAGTGCTAGTAGGGACAGGGGCAACGAGCAGTACTTC
size: .
J: TRBJ2-7
V: TRBV20-1
D: TRBD1

CDR3: CASSPAPLAGGVNTQYF
DNA: TGTGCCAGCAGCCCAGCCCCCCTAGCGGGAGGGGTGAATACGCAGTATTTT
size: .
J: TRBJ2-3
V: TRBV7-3
D: TRBD2

CDR3: CASSSRDMNTEAFF
DNA: TGCGCCAGCAGCTCCCGGGATATGAACACTGAAGCTTTCTTT
size: once
J: TRBJ1-1
V: TRBV5-1
D: .

CDR3: CASSLGPGGPTDTQYF
DNA: TGTGCCAGCAGCTTAGGGCCGGGGGGCCCCACAGATACGCAGTATTTT
size: .
J: TRBJ2-3
V: TRBV11-2
D: .

CDR3: CASTPLRGTGNTEAFF
DNA: TGTGCCAGTACCCCTCTACGAGGGACAGGGAACACTGAAGCTTTCTTT
size: .
J: TRBJ1-1
V: TRBV19
D: TRBD1

CDR3: CATSRGGIRELFF
DNA: TGTGCCACCAGCAGAGGAGGGATCAGGGAGCTGTTTTTT
size: .
J: TRBJ2-2
V: TRBV15
D: .

CDR3: CASRLTGNWPQHF
DNA: TGTGCCAGCAGACTAACAGGGAATTGGCCCCAGCATTTT
size: .
J: TRBJ1-5
V: TRBV6-6
D: .

CDR3: CASKFPGLTGELFF
DNA: TGTGCCAGTAAGTTCCCCGGTCTAACCGGGGAGCTGTTTTTT
size: .
J: TRBJ2-2
V: TRBV19
D: .

CDR3: CASSEGDRANYGYTF
DNA: TGTGCCAGCAGCGAGGGGGACAGAGCTAACTATGGCTACACCTTC
size: .
J: TRBJ1-2
V: TRBV9
D: TRBD1

CDR3: CAITRGLGAGELFF
DNA: TGTGCCATCACTCGCGGTTTAGGGGCCGGGGAGCTGTTTTTT
size: .
J: TRBJ2-2
V: TRBV10-3
D: .

CDR3: CASSPRVGNTIYF
DNA: TGTGCCAGCAGCCCCCGCGTTGGAAACACCATATATTTT
size: once
J: TRBJ1-3
V: TRBV7-2
D: .

CDR3: CASGLGTAYEQYF
DNA: TGTGCCAGCGGCCTTGGGACAGCCTACGAGCAGTACTTC
size: .
J: TRBJ2-7
V: TRBV19
D: TRBD1

CDR3: CASSHTSYNEQFF
DNA: TGTGCCAGTAGCCACACTAGCTACAATGAGCAGTTCTTC
size: .
J: TRBJ2-1
V: TRBV19
D: .

CDR3: CASSLGIGVAFF
DNA: TGTGCCAGCAGCTTAGGGATAGGGGTGGCTTTCTTT
size: .
J: TRBJ1-1
V: TRBV11-2
D: .

CDR3: CASSPDRVNYGYTF
DNA: TGTGCCAGCAGCCCGGACAGGGTAAACTATGGCTACACCTTC
size: .
J: TRBJ1-2
V: TRBV7-2
D: TRBD1

CDR3: CSASRPNLRGGQSGNTIYF
DNA: TGCAGTGCTAGTAGGCCCAATTTACGAGGTGGACAGAGTGGAAACACCATATATTTT
size: .
J: TRBJ1-3
V: TRBV20-1
D: .

CDR3: CASSLGGVGQPQHF
DNA: TGCGCCAGCAGCTTGGGGGGCGTGGGTCAGCCCCAGCATTTT
size: .
J: TRBJ1-5
V: TRBV5-1
D: .

CDR3: CSAGQGDNSPLHF
DNA: TGCAGCGCGGGACAGGGAGATAATTCACCCCTCCACTTT
size: .
J: TRBJ1-6
V: TRBV29-1
D: TRBD1

CDR3: CASSQVRGLESGANVLTF
DNA: TGCGCCAGCAGCCAAGTCAGGGGGCTAGAGTCTGGGGCCAACGTCCTGACTTTC
size: .
J: TRBJ2-6
V: TRBV4-1
D: TRBD1

CDR3: CAIGNYMNTEAFF
DNA: TGTGCCATCGGAAACTACATGAACACTGAAGCTTTCTTT
size: once
J: TRBJ1-1
V: TRBV10-3
D: .

CDR3: CASSLLSGQGLNGYTF
DNA: TGTGCCAGCAGCTTACTTTCCGGACAGGGCCTAAACGGCTACACCTTC
size: once
J: TRBJ1-2
V: TRBV7-9
D: TRBD1

CDR3: CASSLAESHQPQHF
DNA: TGTGCCAGCAGTTTAGCGGAATCCCATCAGCCCCAGCATTTT
size: .
J: TRBJ1-5
V: TRBV28
D: .

CDR3: CASRTRVATEAFF
DNA: TGTGCCAGCAGGACCCGGGTGGCCACTGAAGCTTTCTTT
size: .
J: TRBJ1-1
V: TRBV2
D: .

CDR3: CASSQLAGGPGNEQFF
DNA: TGTGCCAGCAGCCAATTAGCGGGGGGGCCAGGCAATGAGCAGTTCTTC
size: .
J: TRBJ2-1
V: TRBV3-1/TRBV3-2
D: TRBD2

CDR3: CASSQDQGQGYNSPLHF
DNA: TGCGCCAGCAGCCAAGATCAGGGACAGGGGTATAATTCACCCCTCCACTTT
size: .
J: TRBJ1-6
V: TRBV4-1
D: TRBD1

CDR3: CASSPLMGPGANVLTF
DNA: TGTGCCAGCAGCCCCCTGATGGGGCCCGGGGCCAACGTCCTGACTTTC
size: few
J: TRBJ2-6
V: TRBV7-8
D: .

CDR3: CASSRPSDNEQFF
DNA: TGTGCCAGCAGCCGTCCCAGTGACAATGAGCAGTTCTTC
size: once
J: TRBJ2-1
V: TRBV7-8
D: .

CDR3: CAWSLEEKLFF
DNA: TGTGCCTGGAGTCTAGAAGAAAAACTGTTTTTT
size: .
J: TRBJ1-4
V: TRBV30
D: .

CDR3: CASKGQGSYEQYF
DNA: TGTGCCAGCAAGGGACAGGGATCCTACGAGCAGTACTTC
size: .
J: TRBJ2-7
V: TRBV27
D: TRBD1

CDR3: CASPSVPAVYAPTGGMNTEAFF
DNA: .
size: .
J: TRBJ1-1
V: TRBV28
D: .

CDR3: CASSSDSDTGELFF
DNA: TGTGCCAGCAGCTCGGACTCGGACACCGGGGAGCTGTTTTTT
size: .
J: TRBJ2-2
V: TRBV6-4
D: .

CDR3: CASPRLAGSNEQFF
DNA: TGCGCCAGCCCTAGACTAGCGGGGTCCAATGAGCAGTTCTTC
size: .
J: TRBJ2-1
V: TRBV5-1
D: TRBD2

CDR3: CATSSPGYGYTF
DNA: TGTGCCACCAGCTCTCCCGGCTATGGCTACACCTTC
size: .
J: TRBJ1-2
V: TRBV15
D: .

CDR3: CASSQEGGRRSGNTIYF
DNA: TGTGCCAGCAGCCAAGAGGGGGGACGCCGCTCTGGAAACACCATATATTTT
size: .
J: TRBJ1-3
V: TRBV3-1/TRBV3-2
D: .

CDR3: CASSPPGLQQVYEQFF
DNA: TGTGCCAGCTCACCACCTGGCCTTCAACAGGTCTATGAGCAGTTCTTC
size: .
J: TRBJ2-1
V: TRBV18
D: .

CDR3: CASSQKGAVEKLFF
DNA: TGTGCCAGCAGCCAAAAGGGGGCGGTTGAAAAACTGTTTTTT
size: .
J: TRBJ1-4
V: TRBV3-1/TRBV3-2
D: TRBD1

CDR3: CASSLAGEVHEQYF
DNA: TGTGCCAGCAGCTTAGCGGGAGAGGTCCACGAGCAGTACTTC
size: once
J: TRBJ2-7
V: TRBV27
D: TRBD2

CDR3: CASRAGASPSYGYTF
DNA: TGTGCCAGCAGGGCAGGGGCTTCTCCATCCTATGGCTACACCTTC
size: .
J: TRBJ1-2
V: TRBV2
D: .

CDR3: CASSPLDRSNYGYTF
DNA: TGTGCCAGCAGTCCACTGGACAGGTCTAACTATGGCTACACCTTC
size: .
J: TRBJ1-2
V: TRBV28
D: TRBD1